This is a list of T cell receptor beta chains from one sample in a study of blood T cell repertoires in COVID-19. Sequenced by immunoSEQ multiplex PCR; TCRdb stores in-frame clones only, minus some. Among 200,000 to 250,000 clones, roughly nine tenths were seen once, and the ten largest hold about 9.4%. Sequenced sample: peripheral blood. The receptor set was obtained from a woman aged 45-65 years with COVID-19, enrolled during active disease. Each CDR3 is given with its conserved first and last residue. D genes are given only for firm matches. Clone sizes are given selectively: once, few, many, or a class where the clone is expanded.

d_gene	j_gene	abundance	v_gene	CDR3aa	CDR3nt
.	TRBJ1-2	.	TRBV19	CASSIMAGNGYTF	TGTGCCAGTAGTATTATGGCAGGGAATGGCTACACCTTC
.	TRBJ1-1	.	TRBV5-1	CASSLQGLEAFF	TGCGCCAGCAGCTTACAGGGTTTGGAAGCTTTCTTT
.	TRBJ2-1	.	TRBV5-6	CASSLDSGPSGNEQFF	TGTGCCAGCAGCTTGGATAGCGGCCCATCAGGCAATGAGCAGTTCTTC
TRBD1	TRBJ1-1	.	TRBV9	CASSGEGGTGLNTEAFF	TGTGCCAGCAGCGGTGAGGGGGGGACAGGGTTAAACACTGAAGCTTTCTTT
.	TRBJ2-5	.	TRBV19	CASSLIVGETQYF	TGTGCCAGTAGTCTCATTGTCGGAGAGACCCAGTACTTC
.	TRBJ2-5	.	TRBV7-8	CASSERREEKTQYF	TGTGCCAGCAGTGAAAGGAGGGAGGAAAAGACCCAGTACTTC
.	TRBJ1-4	.	TRBV18	CASSPPGGIDHEKLFF	TGTGCCAGCTCACCACCTGGAGGGATCGATCACGAAAAACTGTTTTTT
TRBD1	TRBJ2-1	.	TRBV4-1	CASSQMFRDRGTYNEQFF	TGCGCCAGCAGCCAGATGTTTAGGGACAGGGGGACGTACAATGAGCAGTTCTTC
.	TRBJ1-2	.	TRBV30	CAWSVRGGPLNYGYTF	TGTGCCTGGAGTGTACGGGGGGGGCCCCTTAACTATGGCTACACCTTC
TRBD1	TRBJ2-2	.	TRBV14	CASSQQPTGEGTGELFF	TGTGCCAGCAGCCAACAACCGACAGGGGAAGGGACCGGGGAGCTGTTTTTT
.	TRBJ1-1	.	TRBV9	CASSVGELTEAFF	TGTGCCAGCAGCGTAGGGGAGCTGACTGAAGCTTTCTTT
.	TRBJ1-2	once	TRBV6-2/TRBV6-3	CASSHGVGHYGYTF	TGTGCCAGCAGCCACGGTGTGGGGCACTATGGCTACACCTTC
.	TRBJ1-1	.	TRBV4-3	CASSQEGDTEAFF	TGCGCCAGCAGCCAAGAAGGGGACACTGAAGCTTTCTTT
.	TRBJ1-1	.	TRBV10-1	CASSPDTNTEAFF	TGCGCCAGCAGCCCGGACACGAACACTGAAGCTTTCTTT
.	TRBJ2-3	.	TRBV18	CASSPLEGADTQYF	TGTGCCAGCTCACCACTGGAGGGCGCAGATACGCAGTATTTT
.	TRBJ1-3	.	TRBV19	CASSIWQGSSGNTIYF	TGTGCCAGTAGTATATGGCAGGGAAGCTCTGGAAACACCATATATTTT
.	TRBJ1-1	.	TRBV3-1/TRBV3-2	CASSPFTGDTEAFF	TGTGCCAGCAGCCCCTTTACGGGGGACACTGAAGCTTTCTTT
.	TRBJ2-7	.	TRBV7-9	CASSYGGKDYEQYF	TGTGCCAGCAGCTACGGGGGTAAAGACTACGAGCAGTACTTC
.	TRBJ1-6	.	TRBV7-8	CASSPDSTYSPLHF	TGTGCCAGCAGCCCTGACAGTACCTATTCACCCCTCCACTTT
.	TRBJ2-7	.	TRBV24-1	CATSDSAGGKTYEQYF	TGTGCCACCAGTGACTCAGCGGGTGGGAAGACCTACGAGCAGTACTTC
.	TRBJ1-1	.	TRBV4-1	CASSQDPIVEEAFF	TGCGCCAGCAGCCAAGATCCTATCGTTGAGGAAGCTTTCTTT
TRBD2	TRBJ2-3	.	TRBV19	CASRASGVTGTDTQYF	TGTGCCAGTAGAGCTAGCGGGGTGACCGGCACAGATACGCAGTATTTT
TRBD1	TRBJ1-1	.	TRBV11-3	CASSPQGARSGTEAFF	TGTGCCAGCAGCCCTCAGGGGGCGCGAAGTGGCACTGAAGCTTTCTTT
.	TRBJ1-2	.	TRBV25-1	CASSEDFEQGYGYTF	TGTGCCAGCAGTGAAGACTTTGAACAGGGCTATGGCTACACCTTC
.	TRBJ2-2	.	TRBV2	CASMRTGELFF	TGTGCCAGCATGCGGACCGGGGAGCTGTTTTTT
.	TRBJ2-7	once	TRBV4-1	CASSQGAGAIYEQYF	TGCGCCAGCAGCCAAGGGGCGGGGGCCATATACGAGCAGTACTTC
.	TRBJ2-3	many	TRBV10-3	CAISDRDRSTDTQYF	TGTGCCATCAGTGACCGCGACAGGTCCACAGATACGCAGTATTTT
TRBD1	TRBJ1-1	.	TRBV19	CASSIGQGANFF	TGTGCCAGTAGTATAGGACAGGGGGCGAATTTCTTT
.	TRBJ1-5	.	TRBV12-3/TRBV12-4	CASSLTRGQPQHF	TGTGCCAGCAGTTTAACCCGGGGTCAGCCCCAGCATTTT
.	TRBJ1-2	.	TRBV4-1	CASSQEQGNYGYTF	TGCGCCAGCAGCCAAGAACAGGGTAACTATGGCTACACCTTC
.	TRBJ2-7	.	TRBV5-5	CASSLSTGFFGEQYF	TGTGCCAGCAGCTTGAGCACGGGATTTTTTGGGGAGCAGTACTTC
.	TRBJ1-2	.	TRBV5-1	CASSSSGVSYGYTF	TGCGCCAGCAGCTCCTCGGGAGTTTCCTATGGCTACACCTTC
.	TRBJ1-1	.	TRBV5-6	CASSSWYRALTEAFF	TGTGCCAGCAGCTCCTGGTACAGGGCCCTCACTGAAGCTTTCTTT
.	TRBJ1-2	.	TRBV7-2	CASSSGGGWGYGYTF	TGTGCCAGCAGCTCTGGCGGGGGGTGGGGCTATGGCTACACCTTC
.	TRBJ1-2	.	TRBV2	CASSRARGGRGYTF	TGTGCCAGCAGTCGCGCCAGGGGAGGGAGGGGCTACACCTTC
.	TRBJ2-3	.	TRBV28	CASSLWGQGKQTDTQYF	TGTGCCAGCAGTTTATGGGGTCAGGGGAAGCAGACAGATACGCAGTATTTT
TRBD2	TRBJ2-3	once	TRBV11-2	CASSLESFGGGDTQYF	TGTGCCAGCAGCTTAGAATCGTTCGGGGGGGGAGATACGCAGTATTTT
.	TRBJ1-1	once	TRBV30	CAWFPSPGWDTEAFF	TGTGCCTGGTTTCCCTCCCCGGGGTGGGACACTGAAGCTTTCTTT
TRBD2	TRBJ2-3	.	TRBV5-1	CASSLEGLAGQDTQYF	TGCGCCAGCAGCTTGGAGGGCCTAGCGGGGCAAGATACGCAGTATTTT
.	TRBJ1-2	.	TRBV30	CASLRGAYGYTF	TGTGCCTCCCTGCGGGGGGCTTATGGCTACACCTTC
TRBD1	TRBJ2-7	few	TRBV28	CASSRGQGVDEQYF	TGTGCCAGCAGCCGGGGACAGGGTGTGGACGAGCAGTACTTC
TRBD2	TRBJ2-5	once	TRBV28	CASSLLRLAGQETQYF	TGTGCCAGCAGTTTACTCCGATTAGCGGGACAAGAGACCCAGTACTTC
TRBD1	TRBJ2-7	few	TRBV7-9	CASSLPRGTGDPKQYF	TGTGCCAGCAGCTTACCGAGGGGGACAGGGGACCCAAAGCAGTACTTC
TRBD2	TRBJ2-1	.	TRBV5-1	CASSLEGLDEQFF	TGCGCCAGCAGCTTGGAAGGACTAGATGAGCAGTTCTTC
.	TRBJ2-2	.	TRBV6-2/TRBV6-3	CASSPGGTGLHTGELFF	TGTGCCAGCAGTCCGGGGGGGACAGGGTTACACACCGGGGAGCTGTTTTTT
TRBD1	TRBJ2-2	.	TRBV7-6	CASRDGQGLTGELFF	TGTGCCAGCAGGGACGGACAGGGACTCACCGGGGAGCTGTTTTTT
TRBD1	TRBJ2-5	.	TRBV12-3/TRBV12-4	CASSDRARETQYF	TGTGCCAGCAGTGACAGGGCCCGAGAGACCCAGTACTTC
TRBD1	TRBJ1-3	few	TRBV14	CASSHRQGVAGNTIYF	TGTGCCAGCAGCCACCGACAGGGGGTCGCTGGAAACACCATATATTTT
TRBD2	TRBJ2-3	once	TRBV6-5	CASSYLAGGGTDTQYF	TGTGCCAGCAGTTATTTGGCGGGGGGCGGTACAGATACGCAGTATTTT
TRBD1	TRBJ1-5	.	TRBV7-6	CASSLRQGDQPQHF	TGTGCCAGCAGCTTAAGACAGGGTGATCAGCCCCAGCATTTT
TRBD1	TRBJ1-2	.	TRBV3-1/TRBV3-2	CASSPGDRGAGYTF	TGTGCCAGCAGCCCTGGGGACAGGGGCGCTGGCTACACCTTC